Listed below are T cell receptor beta chains from one sample, sequenced in a study of response to subunit inactivated influenza vaccine. One entry per CDR3 protein, called by TCRdb with MiXCR from the RT-PCR reads. The sample lists some 550,000 distinct CDR3 sequences, approximately 20% occurring once. Another study also made use of these data, one on T cells expressing NK-cell markers.

The input for sequencing was CD4+ T cells sorted from PBMCs, taken about 13 days after vaccination. These receptors originate from a man aged 45-65 years who received an inactivated influenza vaccine. Each CDR3 is given with its conserved first and last residue. Fields, in order: CDR3 protein, CDR3 DNA, V gene, clone size, D gene, J gene. A D gene is named only where the DNA matches it firmly. The size entry is marked missing in some rows and otherwise reads once, few, many or a size class.

CDR3 protein: CASSSASWTGRNEQFF
CDR3 DNA: TGTGCCAGCAGCTCGGCGTCGTGGACAGGGAGGAATGAGCAGTTCTTC
V gene: TRBV5-5
clone size: many
D gene: TRBD1
J gene: TRBJ2-1

CDR3 protein: CASSPQGAASYNEQFF
CDR3 DNA: TGCGCCAGCAGCCCGCAGGGGGCAGCGTCCTACAATGAGCAGTTCTTC
V gene: TRBV5-1
clone size: .
D gene: TRBD1
J gene: TRBJ2-1

CDR3 protein: CASSFHLGQPQHF
CDR3 DNA: TGTGCCAGCAGCTTCCACCTAGGGCAGCCCCAGCATTTT
V gene: TRBV7-2
clone size: many
D gene: .
J gene: TRBJ1-5

CDR3 protein: CSANRGGRSHEQYF
CDR3 DNA: TGCAGTGCAAACCGGGGCGGGAGGTCCCACGAGCAGTACTTC
V gene: TRBV20-1
clone size: many
D gene: TRBD2
J gene: TRBJ2-7

CDR3 protein: CASSQEQGASGNTIYF
CDR3 DNA: TGCGCCAGCAGCCAAGAACAGGGGGCCTCTGGAAACACCATATATTTT
V gene: TRBV4-1
clone size: .
D gene: TRBD1
J gene: TRBJ1-3

CDR3 protein: CASSFQGGQETQYF
CDR3 DNA: TGTGCCAGCAGCTTCCAGGGCGGCCAAGAGACCCAGTACTTC
V gene: TRBV7-2
clone size: .
D gene: .
J gene: TRBJ2-5

CDR3 protein: CAWRGSGNTEAFF
CDR3 DNA: TGTGCCTGGAGAGGCAGTGGGAACACTGAAGCTTTCTTT
V gene: TRBV30
clone size: few
D gene: .
J gene: TRBJ1-1

CDR3 protein: CASGQTGLGQETQYF
CDR3 DNA: TGTGCCAGCGGACAGACAGGGCTGGGGCAAGAGACCCAGTACTTC
V gene: TRBV5-4
clone size: .
D gene: TRBD1
J gene: TRBJ2-5

CDR3 protein: CASSSRLAGRDYNEQFF
CDR3 DNA: TGTGCCAGCAGCTCCAGACTAGCGGGTCGAGACTACAATGAGCAGTTCTTC
V gene: TRBV7-6
clone size: .
D gene: TRBD2
J gene: TRBJ2-1

CDR3 protein: CSARDSLQPQHF
CDR3 DNA: TGCAGTGCCAGGGACAGCCTTCAGCCCCAGCATTTT
V gene: TRBV20-1
clone size: once
D gene: TRBD1
J gene: TRBJ1-5

CDR3 protein: CASSVGTGGLNEQYF
CDR3 DNA: TGCGCCAGCAGCGTCGGGACAGGGGGACTGAACGAGCAGTACTTC
V gene: TRBV5-1
clone size: .
D gene: TRBD1
J gene: TRBJ2-7

CDR3 protein: CASSLERTGTDTQYF
CDR3 DNA: TGCGCCAGCAGCTTGGAAAGGACAGGCACAGATACGCAGTATTTT
V gene: TRBV5-1
clone size: .
D gene: .
J gene: TRBJ2-3

CDR3 protein: CASSFKVPEETQYF
CDR3 DNA: TGCGCCAGCAGCTTCAAAGTCCCCGAAGAGACCCAGTACTTC
V gene: TRBV5-1
clone size: few
D gene: .
J gene: TRBJ2-5

CDR3 protein: CATSDMRAHNEQFF
CDR3 DNA: TGTGCCACCAGTGATATGCGGGCCCACAATGAGCAGTTCTTC
V gene: TRBV24-1
clone size: few
D gene: .
J gene: TRBJ2-1

CDR3 protein: CAIRPGQGASTGELFF
CDR3 DNA: TGTGCCATCAGACCGGGACAGGGGGCAAGCACCGGGGAGCTGTTTTTT
V gene: TRBV10-3
clone size: few
D gene: TRBD1
J gene: TRBJ2-2

CDR3 protein: CASSLGAGKNSPLHF
CDR3 DNA: TGTGCCAGCAGCTTGGGCGCAGGGAAAAATTCACCCCTCCACTTT
V gene: TRBV5-6
clone size: .
D gene: .
J gene: TRBJ1-6

CDR3 protein: CASTVRDTFYGYTF
CDR3 DNA: TGTGCCAGCACCGTGAGGGACACCTTTTATGGCTACACCTTC
V gene: TRBV2
clone size: .
D gene: .
J gene: TRBJ1-2

CDR3 protein: CASGKGQGLWNEQFF
CDR3 DNA: TGTGCCAGCGGCAAGGGACAGGGGTTGTGGAATGAGCAGTTCTTC
V gene: TRBV25-1
clone size: many
D gene: TRBD1
J gene: TRBJ2-1

CDR3 protein: CASSLVRQDQNIQYF
CDR3 DNA: TGTGCCAGCAGCTTAGTCCGACAGGACCAAAACATTCAGTACTTC
V gene: TRBV7-9
clone size: .
D gene: .
J gene: TRBJ2-4

CDR3 protein: CASSFPGTFRQGAETQYF
CDR3 DNA: TGTGCCAGCAGTTTTCCCGGTACTTTCAGACAGGGGGCAGAGACCCAGTACTTC
V gene: TRBV28
clone size: few
D gene: TRBD1
J gene: TRBJ2-5

CDR3 protein: CASSRRGFGETQYF
CDR3 DNA: TGTGCCAGCAGCCGCCGCGGATTCGGAGAGACCCAGTACTTC
V gene: TRBV7-9
clone size: .
D gene: .
J gene: TRBJ2-5

CDR3 protein: CSARPAGTGLNEQFF
CDR3 DNA: TGCAGTGCTAGGCCAGCCGGGACAGGGTTAAATGAGCAGTTCTTC
V gene: TRBV20-1
clone size: .
D gene: TRBD1
J gene: TRBJ2-1

CDR3 protein: CSASRDWLAYEQYF
CDR3 DNA: TGCAGTGCTAGCCGGGACTGGCTTGCCTACGAGCAGTACTTC
V gene: TRBV20-1
clone size: few
D gene: .
J gene: TRBJ2-7

CDR3 protein: CASSQQASYGYTF
CDR3 DNA: TGTGCCAGCTCACAACAGGCCTCCTATGGCTACACCTTC
V gene: TRBV18
clone size: .
D gene: .
J gene: TRBJ1-2

CDR3 protein: CASILRGNTEAFF
CDR3 DNA: TGTGCCAGCATTTTAAGAGGAAACACTGAAGCTTTCTTT
V gene: TRBV12-3/TRBV12-4
clone size: .
D gene: .
J gene: TRBJ1-1

CDR3 protein: CASSPDGAPWVGEQFF
CDR3 DNA: TGCGCCAGCAGCCCCGACGGGGCTCCCTGGGTCGGTGAGCAGTTCTTC
V gene: TRBV5-1
clone size: .
D gene: .
J gene: TRBJ2-1

CDR3 protein: CATSREGSLDTQYF
CDR3 DNA: TGTGCCACCAGCAGAGAAGGTAGTTTGGATACGCAGTATTTT
V gene: TRBV15
clone size: .
D gene: .
J gene: TRBJ2-3

CDR3 protein: CASSLRQVGGEQYF
CDR3 DNA: TGTGCCAGCAGTTTACGTCAGGTAGGGGGGGAGCAGTACTTC
V gene: TRBV12-3/TRBV12-4
clone size: few
D gene: .
J gene: TRBJ2-7

CDR3 protein: CASSKLQGVWHQPQHF
CDR3 DNA: TGTGCCAGCAGCAAATTGCAGGGGGTTTGGCATCAGCCCCAGCATTTT
V gene: TRBV7-2
clone size: many
D gene: TRBD1
J gene: TRBJ1-5

CDR3 protein: CASSLVAGVSKNIQYF
CDR3 DNA: TGTGCCAGCAGCTTGGTTGCAGGAGTCTCCAAAAACATTCAGTACTTC
V gene: TRBV5-5
clone size: .
D gene: .
J gene: TRBJ2-4

CDR3 protein: CATSRVQRRNTGELFF
CDR3 DNA: TGTGCCACCAGCAGAGTGCAGCGGAGGAACACCGGGGAGCTGTTTTTT
V gene: TRBV15
clone size: .
D gene: .
J gene: TRBJ2-2

CDR3 protein: CASSEVPSGRAGYEQYF
CDR3 DNA: TGTGCCAGCAGTGAAGTTCCTAGCGGGAGAGCCGGGTACGAGCAGTACTTC
V gene: TRBV6-1
clone size: .
D gene: TRBD2
J gene: TRBJ2-7

CDR3 protein: CASSHGGLRQPQHF
CDR3 DNA: TGCGCCAGCAGCCACGGGGGGTTGCGGCAGCCCCAGCATTTT
V gene: TRBV4-1
clone size: .
D gene: .
J gene: TRBJ1-5

CDR3 protein: CASSVRRATDTQYF
CDR3 DNA: TGTGCCAGCAGTGTACGGCGGGCCACAGATACGCAGTATTTT
V gene: TRBV2
clone size: .
D gene: .
J gene: TRBJ2-3

CDR3 protein: CASGWTGMSEAFF
CDR3 DNA: TGCGCCAGCGGATGGACAGGGATGAGTGAAGCTTTCTTT
V gene: TRBV4-1
clone size: few
D gene: TRBD1
J gene: TRBJ1-1

CDR3 protein: CSARVDTEAFF
CDR3 DNA: TGCAGTGCTAGAGTTGACACTGAAGCTTTCTTT
V gene: TRBV20-1
clone size: .
D gene: .
J gene: TRBJ1-1

CDR3 protein: CAIAKSKQETQYF
CDR3 DNA: TGTGCCATCGCGAAGAGTAAGCAAGAGACCCAGTACTTC
V gene: TRBV10-3
clone size: many
D gene: .
J gene: TRBJ2-5

CDR3 protein: CASNKGQARGTDTQYF
CDR3 DNA: TGTGCCAGCAATAAAGGACAAGCCAGAGGCACAGATACGCAGTATTTT
V gene: TRBV2
clone size: few
D gene: .
J gene: TRBJ2-3

CDR3 protein: CASSRTVSNTGELFF
CDR3 DNA: TGCGCCAGCAGCCGGACAGTCTCGAACACCGGGGAGCTGTTTTTT
V gene: TRBV5-1
clone size: .
D gene: .
J gene: TRBJ2-2

CDR3 protein: CASSRAGAATNEKLFF
CDR3 DNA: TGCGCCAGCAGCCGTGCGGGGGCCGCAACTAATGAAAAACTGTTTTTT
V gene: TRBV5-1
clone size: few
D gene: .
J gene: TRBJ1-4

CDR3 protein: CASSSDHGGTEAFF
CDR3 DNA: TGCGCCAGCAGCTCTGACCATGGGGGAACTGAAGCTTTCTTT
V gene: TRBV5-1
clone size: .
D gene: .
J gene: TRBJ1-1

CDR3 protein: CASRLGIGGSEQYF
CDR3 DNA: TGTGCCAGCAGATTGGGTATAGGGGGGTCCGAGCAGTACTTC
V gene: TRBV12-3/TRBV12-4
clone size: .
D gene: .
J gene: TRBJ2-7

CDR3 protein: CASSQPGGDTQYF
CDR3 DNA: TGCGCCAGCAGCCAACCAGGGGGAGATACGCAGTATTTT
V gene: TRBV4-3
clone size: few
D gene: TRBD1
J gene: TRBJ2-3

CDR3 protein: CATSDSWTGGTGELFF
CDR3 DNA: TGTGCCACCAGTGATTCCTGGACAGGCGGAACCGGGGAGCTGTTTTTT
V gene: TRBV24-1
clone size: few
D gene: TRBD1
J gene: TRBJ2-2

CDR3 protein: CAIFNRGGNQPQHF
CDR3 DNA: TGTGCCATCTTTAACAGGGGAGGTAATCAGCCCCAGCATTTT
V gene: TRBV10-3
clone size: few
D gene: TRBD1
J gene: TRBJ1-5

CDR3 protein: CASSLTGTGANSPLHF
CDR3 DNA: TGTGCCAGCAGCTTAACCGGGACAGGGGCCAATTCACCCCTCCACTTT
V gene: TRBV7-9
clone size: few
D gene: TRBD1
J gene: TRBJ1-6

CDR3 protein: CASSLIQQGNEAFF
CDR3 DNA: TGTGCCAGCAGCTTAATTCAACAGGGCAATGAAGCTTTCTTT
V gene: TRBV7-9
clone size: .
D gene: .
J gene: TRBJ1-1